This T cell receptor (beta chain) was identified during a study of T cell repertoires in cytomegalovirus infection. Germline CDR1 and CDR2: LNHDA and SQIVND (reference sequence). This CDR3 spans 13 amino acids. Losses at the gene ends were 3 bases for V and 5 bases for J; bases not matched to a gene: 4. This clonotype appeared many times. Each CDR3 protein gets one entry after TCRdb re-called the reads with MiXCR. The table records just under 300,000 distinct CDR3 sequences, around 10% of them present only once. Sequencing input: PBMCs. The V and J genes are TRBV19 and TRBJ2-7; 7 bases map to TRBD2. This receptor was identified in a human donor in good health (CMV status not recorded). Some clones in this sample may be carry-over from other donors' samples. CDR3 region: CASSILAEHEQYF. For the CDR3, the DNA is TGTGCCAGTAGTATCCTAGCGGAGCACGAGCAGTACTTC.